The rows below give T cell receptor beta chains drawn from one sample of a study of CD8+ T cells in alopecia areata. The repertoire was sequenced with immunoSEQ multiplex PCR; TCRdb's copy has only in-frame clones and lacks some. The sample comprises 80,000 to 100,000 clones, roughly 46% of which are singletons, and more than 15% rests with the top ten. The material was CD8+ T cells sorted from blood, obtained at week 24, from a patient treated with tofacitinib. These receptors all come from a human donor with alopecia areata. CDR3s include the opening cysteine and the closing phenylalanine or tryptophan. A D gene is named only where the DNA matches it firmly. Rows may omit the clone size; those that give it use once, few, many or a size class.

D gene	clone size	V gene	J gene	CDR3 protein	CDR3 DNA
-	once	TRBV27	TRBJ1-2	CASRGGPYGGYGYTF	TGTGCCAGCAGGGGCGGGCCCTACGGCGGCTATGGCTACACCTTC
-	few	TRBV30	TRBJ2-7	CAWGDRRSSYEQYF	TGTGCCTGGGGAGACAGGCGGAGCTCCTACGAGCAGTACTTC
-	once	TRBV6-1	TRBJ2-7	CASSEAGSGPYEQYF	TGTGCCAGCAGTGAAGCGGGAAGCGGCCCCTACGAGCAGTACTTC
-	few	TRBV25-1	TRBJ2-1	CASSGRTVGGDPYNEQFF	TGTGCCAGCAGTGGGAGGACAGTTGGGGGAGACCCGTACAATGAGCAGTTCTTC
TRBD1	once	TRBV9	TRBJ1-1	CASSVGTGLTEAFF	TGTGCCAGCAGCGTAGGGACAGGGCTCACTGAAGCTTTCTTT
TRBD2	many	TRBV27	TRBJ2-1	CASRTSGSYNEQFF	TGTGCCAGCAGAACTAGCGGGTCCTACAATGAGCAGTTCTTC
-	-	TRBV7-8	TRBJ1-5	CASSLAGVSNQPQHF	TGTGCCAGCAGCTTAGCCGGGGTCAGCAATCAGCCCCAGCATTTT
-	-	TRBV7-9	TRBJ2-7	CASSSRGRRANEQYF	TGTGCCAGCAGCTCAAGGGGACGGAGGGCTAACGAGCAGTACTTC
TRBD1	-	TRBV7-9	TRBJ1-1	CASGAGGTEAFF	TGTGCCAGCGGCGCAGGGGGCACTGAAGCTTTCTTT
-	-	TRBV27	TRBJ2-5	CASSPSSEKTQYF	TGTGCCAGCAGCCCTTCTAGTGAAAAGACCCAGTACTTC
-	-	TRBV4-2	TRBJ1-5	CASSQEEGIGNQPQHF	TGTGCCAGCAGCCAAGAGGAAGGGATAGGAAATCAGCCCCAGCATTTT
TRBD2	-	TRBV19	TRBJ2-1	CASSLLAGKGEQFF	TGTGCCAGTAGCCTTCTAGCGGGAAAGGGTGAGCAGTTCTTC
TRBD2	-	TRBV4-1	TRBJ2-7	CASSQRQVAGDYEQYF	TGCGCCAGCAGCCAACGACAGGTAGCGGGAGACTACGAGCAGTACTTC
TRBD2	once	TRBV4-1	TRBJ2-5	CASSPRTSGVSQETQYF	TGCGCCAGCAGCCCGCGGACTAGCGGGGTGTCCCAAGAGACCCAGTACTTC
TRBD2	-	TRBV2	TRBJ2-1	CASRPTSGTHNEQFF	TGTGCCAGCAGACCGACTAGCGGTACCCACAATGAGCAGTTCTTC
TRBD1	-	TRBV27	TRBJ2-5	CASSLQQGAGETQYF	TGTGCCAGCAGTTTACAACAGGGGGCGGGAGAGACCCAGTACTTC
-	few	TRBV30	TRBJ2-1	CAWSIGGYEQFF	TGTGCCTGGAGTATAGGCGGGTATGAGCAGTTCTTC
TRBD2	-	TRBV29-1	TRBJ2-5	CSVNLAGEGETQYF	TGCAGCGTTAACCTAGCGGGGGAGGGAGAGACCCAGTACTTC
-	-	TRBV28	TRBJ1-5	CATTPLRGNQPQHF	TGTGCCACCACCCCTTTAAGGGGCAATCAGCCCCAGCATTTT
TRBD2	-	TRBV7-9	TRBJ2-7	CASSPGTSYEQYF	TGTGCCAGCAGCCCAGGGACTAGCTACGAGCAGTACTTC
-	few	TRBV20-1	TRBJ2-5	CSAGNGETQYF	TGCAGTGCGGGAAACGGCGAGACCCAGTACTTC
-	-	TRBV7-9	TRBJ2-3	CASSHDTDTQYF	TGTGCCAGCAGCCACGACACAGATACGCAGTATTTT
-	-	TRBV4-1	TRBJ2-4	CASSQEGFAALAKNIQYF	TGCGCCAGCAGCCAAGAAGGGTTTGCAGCGCTAGCCAAAAACATTCAGTACTTC
-	few	TRBV30	TRBJ1-1	CAWNEASMNTEAFF	TGTGCCTGGAATGAGGCGTCTATGAACACTGAAGCTTTCTTT
TRBD2	-	TRBV18	TRBJ2-1	CASSPGSAGVNEQFF	TGTGCCAGCTCACCAGGTTCAGCGGGAGTCAATGAGCAGTTCTTC
TRBD1	-	TRBV6-5	TRBJ2-7	CASSPGTGRREQYF	TGTGCCAGCAGTCCGGGGACAGGACGAAGAGAGCAGTACTTC
-	-	TRBV29-1	TRBJ2-6	CSVHRGGPKDVLTF	TGCAGCGTCCACAGGGGGGGGCCTAAGGACGTCCTGACTTTC
-	-	TRBV15	TRBJ2-1	CATSSGSGSNEQFF	TGTGCCACCAGCAGCGGTAGCGGTTCCAATGAGCAGTTCTTC
-	few	TRBV5-1	TRBJ2-7	CASSFSSGYEQYF	TGCGCCAGCAGCTTCTCCTCAGGTTACGAGCAGTACTTC
-	few	TRBV6-1	TRBJ1-5	CASIRQPQHF	TGTGCCAGCATAAGGCAGCCCCAGCATTTT
-	-	TRBV7-9	TRBJ2-7	CASSSDRSYEQYF	TGTGCCAGCAGCTCCGACAGATCCTACGAGCAGTACTTC
-	-	TRBV4-1	TRBJ2-1	CASSPLEVGYNEQFF	TGCGCCAGCAGCCCTCTCGAGGTTGGCTACAATGAGCAGTTCTTC
TRBD2	few	TRBV4-1	TRBJ2-1	CASSPTSTSGSIYNEQFF	TGCGCCAGCAGCCCCACATCTACTAGCGGGAGTATCTACAATGAGCAGTTCTTC
-	few	TRBV27	TRBJ2-2	CASSLQYLRELFF	TGTGCCAGCAGTTTACAGTACCTAAGGGAGCTGTTTTTT
TRBD2	-	TRBV15	TRBJ2-1	CATSSGGNEQFF	TGTGCCACCAGCAGCGGGGGGAATGAGCAGTTCTTC
-	-	TRBV5-1	TRBJ2-3	CASSFDGRDSQYF	TGCGCCAGCAGCTTCGACGGACGGGATTCCCAGTATTTT
-	-	TRBV9	TRBJ2-3	CASRSTDTQYF	TGTGCCAGCAGGTCAACAGATACGCAGTATTTT